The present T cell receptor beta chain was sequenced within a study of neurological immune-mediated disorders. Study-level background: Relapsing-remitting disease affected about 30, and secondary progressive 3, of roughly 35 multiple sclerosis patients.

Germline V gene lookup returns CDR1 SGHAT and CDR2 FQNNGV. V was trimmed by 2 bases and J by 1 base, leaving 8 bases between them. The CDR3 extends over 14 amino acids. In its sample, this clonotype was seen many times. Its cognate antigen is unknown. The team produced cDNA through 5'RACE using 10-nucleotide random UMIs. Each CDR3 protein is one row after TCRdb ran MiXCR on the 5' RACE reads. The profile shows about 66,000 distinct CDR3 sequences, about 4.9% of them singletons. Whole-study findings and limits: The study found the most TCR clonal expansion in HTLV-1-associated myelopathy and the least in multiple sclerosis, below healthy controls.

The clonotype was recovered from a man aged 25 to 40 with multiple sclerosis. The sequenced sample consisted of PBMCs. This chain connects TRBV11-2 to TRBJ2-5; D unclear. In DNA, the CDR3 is TGTGCCAGCAGCTTAAATCGGGTCCAAGAGACCCAGTACTTC. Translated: CASSLNRVQETQYF.